This T cell receptor beta chain was sequenced for a study of shared clonotypes between healthy human individuals. General study results and limits: Naive subsets typically showed greater estimated richness than memory subsets.

Clones were sequenced by immunoSEQ multiplex PCR, and TCRdb holds only the in-frame ones, with some missing. The sample includes some 2,000,000 clones, 85% to 95% of them seen just once. In the case of this clone: Antigen specificity is unknown.

Sequencing was done on a sample of naive CD4+ T cells sorted from blood. Stated subset: CD45RA+ positively selected. The TCR comes from a man between 18 and 29 years old in good health.

CDR3 residues: CASSATDNRETQYF. For the CDR3, the DNA is TGTGCCAGCAGCGCTACGGACAACCGGGAGACCCAGTACTTC. The rearrangement links TRBV5-6 to TRBJ2-5; weak D call: TRBD1 (5 bases). Germline V CDR1 and CDR2: SGHDT, YYEEEE. The CDR3 has 14 residues. V was clipped by 4 bases and J by 5 bases, with 15 bases between them.